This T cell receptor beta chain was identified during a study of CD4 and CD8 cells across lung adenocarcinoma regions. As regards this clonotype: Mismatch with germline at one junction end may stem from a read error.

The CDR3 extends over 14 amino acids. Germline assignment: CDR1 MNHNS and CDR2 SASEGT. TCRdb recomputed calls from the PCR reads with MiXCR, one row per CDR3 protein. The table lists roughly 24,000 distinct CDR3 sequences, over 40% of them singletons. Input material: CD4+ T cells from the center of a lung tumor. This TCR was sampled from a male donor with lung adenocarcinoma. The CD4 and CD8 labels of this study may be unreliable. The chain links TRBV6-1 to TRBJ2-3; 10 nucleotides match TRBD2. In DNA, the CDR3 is TGTGCCAGCAGTGATACTAGCGGGGCAGATATGCAGTATTTT. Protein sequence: CASSDTSGADMQYF.